What follows describes a single TCR beta chain. Its specific antigen is unknown. No base-level quality is on record; no much larger clone is a single base apart. The donors were healthy, HIV-negative adults who had no recently reported acute infections or vaccinations. All donors were Caucasian adults living in Nashville, Tennessee, USA. CD4+ T cells were enriched through magnetic negative selection, after which naive cells were positively selected on CD45RA and the remaining negative fraction served as the memory subset. After blood collection by leukapheresis, PBMCs were isolated using Ficoll-Histopaque density gradient centrifugation and then cryopreserved in the vapor phase of liquid nitrogen. Analytical flow cytometry was used to check the purity and quantity of each magnetically sorted T cell population. Genomic DNA was isolated from every sorted fraction and measured by UV absorbance on a Nanodrop 2000c.

Inclusive of the bounding cysteine and phenylalanine, the CDR3 is 13 residues long. Only CDR3 DNA remains: 39 bases, in frame from the first base. The germline V gene yields SNHLY for CDR1 and FYNNEI for CDR2. V sheds 8 bases and J sheds 4 bases, leaving 14 bases between their ends. These data belong to a study of shared clonotypes between healthy human individuals (dated by TCRdb to about 2020). Concerning the study at large: A couple of women and a few men aged 18 to 49 years were included in the cohort. For each donor, CD4 naive and CD4 memory were each run on three plates, CD8 naive on two plates, and CD8 memory on one plate. The study deeply sequenced blood TCR repertoires of roughly five healthy adults to estimate repertoire size and the extent of clonotype sharing between individuals. Libraries were prepared and TCR repertoires were sequenced by different laboratories using diverse techniques, in order to increase sequencing depth and limit assay-specific biases. Leukapheresis yielded between about 0.94 and 8.9 billion PBMCs per donor. General findings and caveats noted by the study authors: Rarefaction of sorted-subset datasets indicated incomplete sequencing despite the large sequencing depth. Sampling was restricted to blood, and TCR repertoires in tissues likely differ from the TCR repertoires found in blood. Larger estimated clonotype richness was generally found for naive subsets than for memory subsets. Because the study included a small number of donors, the genetic and exposure-history diversity represented was limited. Compared with non-shared clonotypes, clonotypes shared by all four sorted-subset donors had higher generation probabilities. Pairwise subsampling indicated that sequencing depth was expected to affect the degree of clonotype sharing among donors. When a few donors were compared, the shared fraction of clonotypes was about 5.5% for naive CD4, over 3% for naive CD8, more than 2% for memory CD4, and less than 0.45% for memory CD8.

Using the deep immunoSEQ assay, TCR CDR3 regions were amplified from genomic DNA by multiplex PCR. For each cell subset, the extracted genomic DNA was distributed evenly across all wells of several immunoSEQ 96-well plates, and each plate served as one replicate. Each replicate PCR for sorted subsets received about 200 ng genomic DNA, equal to around 32,000 T cell genomes. Purified libraries were measured with a Qubit 3.0 fluorometer, size-checked on a Bioanalyzer 2100, and measured again with the KAPA Library Quantification kit. Each immunoSEQ 96-well plate was sequenced on its own single-read 150-cycle Illumina NextSeq 550 flow cell. The paper's processing steps were these. Because the immunoSEQ output held only junctional sequences and lacked quality scores, the filtering could not match the filtering applied to full-length reads. Sequences were annotated with PyIR, a Python wrapper for IgBLAST v1.9, and V/J genes and CDR3 were assigned using IMGT germline references. Reads were filtered out if the reads had weak V/J assignments (E-value above 1e-6), no CDR3, stop codons, out-of-frame junctions, or ambiguous translated residues. V3J clonotypes were defined by identical inferred V gene, J gene, and CDR3 amino acid sequence. To compute the percentage overlap between repertoires, the number of shared unique clonotypes was divided by the size of the smaller repertoire. RTK rarefaction, the Chao1 estimator, and Recon v2.1 estimates of unobserved clonotypes were used to assess repertoire richness. For all TCRbeta clonotypes obtained by the gDNA method from several donors, generation probabilities were computed with OLGA. This is the immuneACCESS table as TCRdb keeps it, with only in-frame sequences that have V and J called. A part of the clones is gone; compared with another copy, unresolved V genes explain less than half, and the rest is unexplained. D and trimming were read from the DNA, whereas the V and J calls and clone size are those reported in that table. The sample records approximately 980,000 clones, approximately 80% of which are singletons. About 1.5% of the sample rests with the top ten.

Input material: memory CD4+ T cells sorted from blood. What the cell subset or site label conveys for this sample: CD45RA-negative fraction. The receptor was isolated from a man between 18 and 29 years old in good health. This sequence uses TRBV2 and TRBJ1-1, with TRBD1 perhaps the D gene, on 5 matching bases. The sequenced DNA is TGTGCCAGCGGCAACCAGGGTATCACTGAAGCTTTCTTT. Its amino acids are CASGNQGITEAFF.